The 14 T cell receptor beta chains listed next were all sequenced from one sample in a study of shared clonotypes between healthy human individuals. TCRdb keeps only in-frame clones here, not all; method: immunoSEQ multiplex PCR. The table lists millions of clones, about 95% of them singletons, with roughly 1% in the top ten. Positive CCR7 selection of CD45RO-negative cells yielded the naive CD8 cells, and terminally differentiated effector memory CD45RA+ cells were excluded. Sequenced sample: naive CD8+ T cells sorted from blood. The receptors derive from a man aged 18 to 29 in good health.

This chain connects TRBV7-9 to TRBJ2-3; 9 bases agree with TRBD2. Germline V gene lookup returns CDR1 SEHNR and CDR2 FQNEAQ (reference sequence). The CDR3 spans 15 residues. With V trimmed by 4 bases and J by 2 bases, 4 bases remained unmatched. The CDR3 DNA reads as TGTGCCAGCAGCTGGCTAGCGGGACCCACAGATACGCAGTATTTT. This gives the protein CASSWLAGPTDTQYF.

V and J are TRBV9 and TRBJ2-5; D tentatively fits TRBD1 or TRBD2 (5 bases each). The CDR3 is 15 amino acids. CDR1 SGDLS and CDR2 YYNGEE come from the germline V gene. Trimming pared 3 bases from V and 5 bases from J, leaving 17 bases between. The CDR3 DNA follows: TGTGCCAGCAGCGCCTCCGGGACCCCAACGGAGACCCAGTACTTC. Encoded protein: CASSASGTPTETQYF.

This clone has a single count. The chain carries TRBV6-6 and TRBJ2-7; a possible D gene is TRBD2 (6 bases). The CDR3 loop spans 16 amino acids. With 1 base removed from V and 0 bases from J, the gap between germline ends came to 13 bases. The germline V gene has CDR1 MNHNY and CDR2 SVGAGI (reference sequence). CDR3 DNA sequence: TGTGCCAGCAGTTACTTTGGGGGAGGTCCCTCCTACGAGCAGTACTTC. Its translation is CASSYFGGGPSYEQYF.

Concerning this clone itself: In the same sample, other DNA sequences code for this CDR3. The chain combines TRBV2 with TRBJ2-5; D is possibly TRBD2 (6 bases). The germline V gene encodes CDR1 SNHLY and CDR2 FYNNEI. The CDR3 is 13 residues long. Trimming shortened V by 1 base and J by 5 bases, and 8 bases separated the two germline ends. The CDR3 bases are TGTGCCAGCAGTGAAGTGGGAGGTGAGACCCAGTACTTC. Its protein is CASSEVGGETQYF. The full variable domain, its missing parts supplied by reference TRBV2 and TRBJ2-5, is EPEVTQTPSHQVTQMGQEVILRCVPISNHLYFYWYRQILGQKVEFLVSFYNNEISEKSEIFDDQFSVERPDGSNFTLKIRSTKLEDSAMYFCASSEVGGETQYFGPGTRLLVL.

CDR3 in amino acids: CASSHSNNYGYTF. The CDR3 DNA sequence: TGTGCCAGCAGCCACAGCAATAACTATGGCTACACCTTC. The gene calls are TRBV11-3 and TRBJ1-2; no definite D call. Germline assignment: CDR1 SGHNT and CDR2 YENEEA. The CDR3 contains 13 residues. V shed 5 bases and J shed 1 base, with 8 bases lying between them.

This chain links TRBV4-1 with TRBJ2-2; 11 bases are shared with TRBD2. Trimming cost V 0 bases and J 7 bases; bases outside gene matches: 10. There are 18 residues in the CDR3. Per germline, CDR1 MGHRA and CDR2 YSYEKL. The CDR3 loop reads CASSQEELAGAWGGELFF. In DNA form, the CDR3 reads TGCGCCAGCAGCCAAGAAGAACTAGCGGGAGCGTGGGGCGGGGAGCTGTTTTTT.

The chain joins TRBV2 to TRBJ2-3, with TRBD2 identical over 12 bases. Trimming took 6 bases from V and 1 from J; bases not matched to a gene: 2. Per germline, CDR1 SNHLY and CDR2 FYNNEI. CDR3 length: 15 amino acids. CDR3 residues: CASRLAGGGTDTQYF. CDR3 sequence (DNA): TGTGCCAGCAGACTAGCGGGGGGTGGCACAGATACGCAGTATTTT.

The chain is built from TRBV9 and TRBJ2-1, with 11 bases aligning to TRBD2. The CDR3 has 15 residues. Trimming cost V 2 bases and J 8 bases; bases outside gene matches: 6. Germline lookup yields CDR1 SGDLS and CDR2 YYNGEE. DNA of the CDR3: TGTGCCAGCAGCGTTAGCGGGGGGGCCCTCTATGAGCAGTTCTTC. It codes for CASSVSGGALYEQFF.

This chain joins TRBV6-5 and TRBJ2-5, with 8 bases fitting TRBD1. The CDR3 has 13 amino acids. The germline gives CDR1 MNHEY, CDR2 SVGAGI. V dropped 11 bases and J dropped 2; count of bases not matched to a gene: 7. The CDR3 DNA follows: TGTGCCGTCGGACAGGGCATACAAGAGACCCAGTACTTC. As protein: CAVGQGIQETQYF.

The chain links TRBV6-1 to TRBJ2-3, with TRBD2 as a possible D gene (5 bases). Germline-derived CDR1 and CDR2 are MNHNS and SASEGT. V dropped 2 bases and J dropped 4 bases, with 10 bases sitting between them. This CDR3 contains 14 residues. CDR3 protein: CASSETAGPDTQYF. In nucleotides, the CDR3 is TGTGCCAGCAGTGAAACCGCGGGTCCAGATACGCAGTATTTT.

A word on this clone: This specimen includes other DNA sequences encoding the same CDR3. V gene TRBV11-2 combines with J gene TRBJ2-5; possible D gene TRBD2, 6 bases. CDR1 and CDR2 (germline): SGHAT, FQNNGV. This CDR3 comprises 13 residues. Trimming removed 1 base at V and 4 bases at J, with 7 bases between. CDR3 nucleotides: TGTGCCAGCAGCTTAGGAGCGGGAGAGACCCAGTACTTC. This gives the protein CASSLGAGETQYF.

The chain links TRBV6-6 to TRBJ2-5; 8 positions match TRBD2. Germline CDR1 and CDR2: MNHNY and SVGAGI (reference sequence). J lost 5 bases, V lost 4 bases, and 9 bases had no gene match. The CDR3 contains 15 residues. The CDR3 loop is CASSFPAGEQETQYF. In nucleotides, the CDR3 is TGTGCCAGCAGTTTTCCAGCGGGAGAGCAGGAGACCCAGTACTTC.

The V gene is TRBV7-9, the J gene TRBJ2-6; D unclear. The CDR3 length is 18 residues. Trimming shortened V by 4 bases and J by 4 bases, and 20 bases separated the two germline ends. Germline V gene lookup returns CDR1 SEHNR and CDR2 FQNEAQ (reference sequence). The CDR3 DNA follows: TGTGCCAGCAGCTCCAACTACAATCCGATGGGAGGGGCCAACGTCCTGACTTTC. It specifies CASSSNYNPMGGANVLTF.

J is TRBJ1-1 and V is TRBV7-3, with D uncertain. With 1 base removed from V and 8 bases from J, the gap between germline ends came to 11 bases. This CDR3 spans 13 amino acids. Per germline, CDR1 SGHTA and CDR2 FQGTGA. CDR3 DNA: TGTGCCAGCAGCTTAAGGTTGGAGACAGAAGCTTTCTTT. Translation: CASSLRLETEAFF.